The 28 T cell receptor beta chains below all came from one sample that was sequenced in a study of cytomegalovirus exposure and HLA in healthy donors (dated by TCRdb to 2016 to 2017). Libraries were prepared through the immunoSEQ multiplex PCR assay. The multiplex PCR relied on a mix of 60 forward primers for TCR Vbeta segments and 13 reverse primers for TCR Jbeta segments. TCRdb took this table from immuneACCESS and kept in-frame rearrangements with V and J called. Such tables lack part of the clones; where checked against another copy, unresolved V genes explain under half of the gap, and the rest is unexplained. The sample table shows about 100,000 clones, and approximately 77% are seen once. The ten biggest clones cover around an eighth of the sample. The specimen was PBMCs. These receptors were taken from a male donor in good health and CMV-seropositive.

CDR3 amino acids: CAWTSASGGPRGDTQYF. The CDR3 DNA follows: TGTGCCTGGACCTCAGCTAGCGGGGGTCCCCGCGGGGATACGCAGTATTTT. The genes are TRBV30 and TRBJ2-3; 10 bases agree with TRBD2. With 4 bases clipped from V and 6 bases from J, the junction kept 16 bases outside the gene matches. In germline, CDR1 is GTSNPN, CDR2 SVGIG (reference sequence). CDR3 size: 17 residues.

This clone was recorded a few times. The J gene is TRBJ1-5, the V gene TRBV10-3; TRBD1 aligns across 8 bases. Germline V gene lookup returns CDR1 ENHRY and CDR2 SYGVKD. V lost 10 bases, J lost 6 bases, and 8 bases stayed unmatched. The CDR3 consists of 13 residues. This CDR3 reads CATQDRESQPQHF. DNA for the CDR3: TGTGCCACCCAGGACAGGGAAAGTCAGCCCCAGCATTTT.

V usage is TRBV7-3 and J usage is TRBJ1-2; 7 bases line up with TRBD1. J lost 6 bases, V lost 4 bases, and 5 bases had no gene match. The CDR3 covers 13 residues. Germline V CDR1 and CDR2: SGHTA, FQGTGA. The chain's CDR3 is CASSSSGTDGYTF. The CDR3 region has the DNA TGTGCCAGCAGCTCATCCGGGACAGATGGCTACACCTTC. Together with reference TRBV7-3 and TRBJ1-2, the CDR3 gives the full variable domain: GAGVSQTPSNKVTEKGKYVELRCDPISGHTALYWYRQSLGQGPEFLIYFQGTGAADDSGLPNDRFFAVRPEGSVSTLKIQRTERGDSAVYLCASSSSGTDGYTFGSGTRLTVV.

This clone showed up many times. The genes are TRBV19 and TRBJ2-1; possibly TRBD2 for D (6 bases). Trimming took 6 bases from V and 0 from J, leaving 12 bases between them. CDR3 length equals 15 residues. The V gene's germline CDR1 is LNHDA and CDR2 SQIVND (reference sequence). CDR3 protein: CASSRFGGSYNEQFF. The CDR3 DNA reads as TGTGCCAGTAGCCGGTTCGGGGGCTCCTACAATGAGCAGTTCTTC. The full variable domain, with the rest looked up from reference TRBV19 and TRBJ2-1, is DGGITQSPKYLFRKEGQNVTLSCEQNLNHDAMYWYRQDPGQGLRLIYYSQIVNDFQKGDIAEGYSVSREKKESFPLTVTSAQKNPTAFYLCASSRFGGSYNEQFFGPGTRLTVL.

Here the CDR3 reads CASSIQGQRTGYTF. CDR3 DNA sequence: TGTGCCAGTAGTATCCAGGGACAGCGGACGGGCTACACCTTC. The chain is built from TRBV19 and TRBJ1-2, with 7 bases aligning to TRBD1. This CDR3 has 14 residues. Germline V CDR1 and CDR2: LNHDA, SQIVND (reference sequence). The V and J ends lost 3 bases and 8 bases, in that order; junction bases with no gene match: 9.

This sequence joins TRBV2 and TRBJ1-4; TRBD1 might be the D (5 bases). CDR1 is SNHLY, CDR2 FYNNEI, per germline. V was cut by 5 bases and J by 0 bases, with 10 bases left in between. The CDR3 spans 15 residues. The CDR3, as DNA: TGTGCCAGCAGTAGACAGAAAACAACTAATGAAAAACTGTTTTTT. This translates into CASSRQKTTNEKLFF.

V is TRBV19 and J is TRBJ2-5; TRBD1 aligns across 11 bases. Trimming at V came to 7 bases and at J to 0 bases, leaving 7 bases not matched to a gene. Per the germline V gene, CDR1 is LNHDA and CDR2 is SQIVND (reference sequence). This CDR3 contains 16 residues. The CDR3 is CASTARDRGNQETQYF. The CDR3 DNA follows: TGTGCCAGTACCGCGAGGGACAGGGGGAACCAAGAGACCCAGTACTTC.

This chain connects TRBV6-1 to TRBJ1-2; 8 positions match TRBD1. CDR1 and CDR2 (germline): MNHNS, SASEGT. V lost 10 bases, J lost 8 bases, and 12 bases stayed unmatched. This CDR3 has 13 amino acids. CDR3 region: CATTGQGGGGYTF. The CDR3 bases are TGTGCCACTACCGGACAGGGAGGAGGGGGCTACACCTTC.

The chain combines TRBV5-1 with TRBJ2-7; D possibly corresponds to TRBD2 (5 bases). The CDR3 runs 13 residues. Trimming left V 4 bases short and J 5 bases short, with 13 bases between. The germline CDR1 and CDR2 sequences are SGHRS and YFSETQ. CDR3 nucleotide sequence: TGCGCCAGCAGCGCGGGCGTTTCGAACGAGCAGTACTTC. Encoded protein: CASSAGVSNEQYF.

This clone appeared a single time. The sample holds other DNA sequences that translate to the same CDR3. The chain links TRBV25-1 to TRBJ2-7; D is perhaps TRBD1 (6 bases). The ends were cut back, 3 bases at V and 3 bases at J, with 9 bases in the middle. The CDR3 loop spans 13 amino acids. Per the germline V gene, CDR1 is MGHDK and CDR2 is SYGVNS. CDR3 loop: CASSDRQVYEQYF. The CDR3 region has the DNA TGTGCCAGCAGTGATCGACAGGTCTACGAGCAGTACTTC.

The V call is TRBV25-1, the J call TRBJ2-1; maybe TRBD2 (5 bases). Trimming removed 6 bases at V and 8 bases at J, with 11 bases between. The germline gives CDR1 MGHDK, CDR2 SYGVNS. The CDR3 extends over 12 amino acids. DNA of the CDR3: TGTGCCAGCAGCGCATACGGGGATGAGCAGTTCTTC. The encoded protein is CASSAYGDEQFF.

The chain recombines TRBV10-3 with TRBJ1-2, with 10 bases aligning to TRBD1. The CDR3 has 16 residues. Losses at the gene ends were 0 bases for V and 4 bases for J; bases not matched to a gene: 5. Germline CDR1 is ENHRY and CDR2 is SYGVKD. CDR3 DNA: TGTGCCATCAGTGAGTCGACAGGGGGCGGGAGCTATGGCTACACCTTC. Protein sequence: CAISESTGGGSYGYTF.

On this clone itself: In the same sample, other DNA sequences code for this CDR3. The gene calls are TRBV5-1 and TRBJ2-3; the match to TRBD2 covers 11 bases. This CDR3 has 14 amino acids. CDR1 and CDR2 from the germline V gene are SGHRS and YFSETQ. V lost 3 bases to trimming and J lost 5 bases; unmatched junction nucleotides: 2. For the CDR3, the DNA is TGCGCCAGCAGCTCCACTAGCGGGGGAGATACGCAGTATTTT. Translation: CASSSTSGGDTQYF.

The J gene is TRBJ2-7, the V gene TRBV6-6; 7 bases match TRBD2. The V gene end was trimmed by 7 bases and the J gene end by 0 bases; junction bases not matched to a gene: 9. The germline V gene encodes CDR1 MNHNY and CDR2 SVGAGI (reference sequence). CDR3 length: 15 amino acids. DNA for the CDR3: TGTGCCAGCACCGCTCTCCGGGAGGCCTCCTACGAGCAGTACTTC. Translated, it gives CASTALREASYEQYF.

The gene calls are TRBV7-9 and TRBJ1-2, with D possibly TRBD1 on 6 matching bases. Trimming left V 1 base short and J 6 bases short, with 12 bases between. CDR3 length: 14 residues. The germline V gene encodes CDR1 SEHNR and CDR2 FQNEAQ (reference sequence). For the CDR3, the DNA is TGTGCCAGCAGCTTAGACATCAGGGGCGATGGCTACACCTTC. The encoded protein is CASSLDIRGDGYTF.

J is TRBJ2-7 and V is TRBV11-2, with 7 bases lining up with TRBD1. With V trimmed by 4 bases and J by 2 bases, 5 bases remained unmatched. The CDR3 spans 14 residues. The germline CDR1 and CDR2 sequences are SGHAT and FQNNGV. The CDR3 sequence: CASSSGTATYEQYF. The CDR3 DNA reads TGTGCCAGCAGCTCTGGGACAGCCACCTACGAGCAGTACTTC.

V gene TRBV28 combines with J gene TRBJ1-6, with D unclear. V dropped 3 bases and J dropped 0 bases, with 12 bases sitting between them. The V gene's germline CDR1 is MDHEN and CDR2 SYDVKM. This CDR3 has 17 amino acids. CDR3 in DNA: TGTGCCAGCAGTTTCGAGGGAGCTAGCTCCTATAATTCACCCCTCCACTTT. Protein: CASSFEGASSYNSPLHF.

V usage is TRBV5-1 and J usage is TRBJ2-1, with TRBD1 matching over 7 bases. The germline V gene has CDR1 SGHRS and CDR2 YFSETQ. The CDR3 totals 15 residues. Unmatched junction bases numbered 6, after V lost 6 bases and J lost 0 bases. CDR3 in amino acids: CASTPSGGSYNEQFF. Written as DNA, the CDR3 is TGCGCCAGCACGCCTTCAGGGGGCTCCTACAATGAGCAGTTCTTC.

This chain connects TRBV5-6 to TRBJ1-4; D unclear. The V gene's germline CDR1 is SGHDT and CDR2 YYEEEE. The CDR3 has 14 amino acids. Trimming cost V 0 bases and J 10 bases, with 13 bases left between them. CDR3 DNA: TGTGCCAGCAGCTTGGCAGTAGGAGGCGGAAAACTGTTTTTT. Translating it yields CASSLAVGGGKLFF.

In nucleotides, the CDR3 is TGTGCCAGCAGCCTGTTTATTGGGACAGGGGGCAGTGGCTACACCTTC. Protein sequence: CASSLFIGTGGSGYTF. This chain uses TRBV16 with TRBJ1-2, with TRBD1 matching 12 bases. This CDR3 has 16 amino acids. Germline-derived CDR1 and CDR2 are KGHSY and FQNENV. V trimming: 4 bases; J trimming: 7 bases; junction bases outside the gene matches: 10. The full variable domain, completed using reference TRBV16 and TRBJ1-2, is GEEVAQTPKHLVRGEGQKAKLYCAPIKGHSYVFWYQQVLKNEFKFLISFQNENVFDETGMPKERFSAKCLPNSPCSLEIQATKLEDSAVYFCASSLFIGTGGSGYTFGSGTRLTVV.

The chain is built from TRBV11-2 and TRBJ1-3, with 7 bases that match TRBD1. V shed 2 bases and J 1 base; nucleotides not matched to a gene: 8. Germline loops: CDR1 SGHAT, CDR2 FQNNGV. The CDR3 contains 17 residues. DNA for the CDR3: TGTGCCAGCAGCTTACGGCCCGACAGGGTATCTGGAAACACCATATATTTT. It codes for CASSLRPDRVSGNTIYF.

This clone was seen a single time. The V gene is TRBV4-3, the J gene TRBJ2-5; tentatively, D is TRBD1 (7 bases). V shed 2 bases and J shed 10 bases, with 20 bases lying between them. Germline CDR1 and CDR2: LGHNA and YSLEER. The CDR3 runs to 15 residues. The CDR3 nucleotides are TGCGCCAGCAGCCAACTGGGACTCACCAGGGGGGACCAGTACTTC. Translating it yields CASSQLGLTRGDQYF.

The chain employs TRBV11-3 and TRBJ2-6; TRBD1 matches at 7 bases. Trimming removed 8 bases from V and 2 bases from J; junction bases left unmatched: 9. CDR3 length: 16 residues. Germline V gene lookup returns CDR1 SGHNT and CDR2 YENEEA. The CDR3 coding sequence is TGTGCCAGCCGAGACAGGGTAGGACCTGGGGCCAACGTCCTGACTTTC. Protein: CASRDRVGPGANVLTF.

Comment on this clone: One junction end does not reproduce the germline sequence, and a read error may be involved. The rearrangement links TRBV5-4 to TRBJ2-7; unclear D gene. Germline V lookup: CDR1 SGHNT, CDR2 YYREEE (reference sequence). The CDR3 is made up of 12 amino acids. Here the CDR3 DNA reads TGTGCCAGCAGCCGGTGGTCCTCCGAGCAGTACTTC. Translating it yields CASSRWSSEQYF.

This clone has just one count. The rearrangement links TRBV11-3 to TRBJ2-7; D is unclear. The V and J ends lost 5 bases and 2 bases respectively, with 13 bases between them. This CDR3 spans 14 amino acids. Germline CDR1 SGHNT, CDR2 YENEEA. The CDR3 DNA follows: TGTGCCAGCAGCCCCCCAACAGCAGCCTACGAGCAGTACTTC. Its protein product is CASSPPTAAYEQYF.

This clone was detected once. The chain is built from TRBV9 and TRBJ1-4; D perhaps matches TRBD1 (5 bases). Trimming cost V 3 bases and J 4 bases, with 13 bases left between them. The CDR3 covers 15 residues. CDR1 and CDR2 from the germline V gene are SGDLS and YYNGEE. CDR3 amino acids: CASSGLVGGNEKLFF. Written as DNA, the CDR3 is TGTGCCAGCAGCGGCCTCGTGGGGGGTAATGAAAAACTGTTTTTT.

This sequence joins TRBV4-1 and TRBJ1-4; 10 nucleotides agree with TRBD1. This CDR3 contains 13 residues. CDR1 and CDR2 from the germline V gene are MGHRA and YSYEKL. Trimming cost V 7 bases and J 7 bases; bases outside gene matches: 3. In nucleotides, the CDR3 is TGCGCCAGCACGAGGACAGGGGGTGAAAAACTGTTTTTT. It yields the protein CASTRTGGEKLFF.

J is TRBJ2-3 and V is TRBV5-1, with 7 bases that match TRBD1. Germline V lookup: CDR1 SGHRS, CDR2 YFSETQ. This CDR3 is built from 14 residues. J lost 0 bases, V lost 5 bases, and 3 bases had no gene match. DNA of the CDR3: TGCGCCAGCAGAGGACAGGATAGCACAGATACGCAGTATTTT. It is translated as CASRGQDSTDTQYF.